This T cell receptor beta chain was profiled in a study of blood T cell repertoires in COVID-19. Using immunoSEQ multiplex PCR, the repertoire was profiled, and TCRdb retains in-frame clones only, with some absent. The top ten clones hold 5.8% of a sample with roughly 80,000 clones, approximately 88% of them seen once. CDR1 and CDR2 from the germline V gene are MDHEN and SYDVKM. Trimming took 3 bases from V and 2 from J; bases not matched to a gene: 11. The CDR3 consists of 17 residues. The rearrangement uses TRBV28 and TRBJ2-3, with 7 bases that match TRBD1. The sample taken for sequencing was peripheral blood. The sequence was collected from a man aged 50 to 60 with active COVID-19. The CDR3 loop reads CASSLSTRQGTTDTQYF. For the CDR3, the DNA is TGTGCCAGCAGTTTGTCAACTCGACAGGGCACCACAGATACGCAGTATTTT.